This TCR beta chain was recorded in a study of T cells in Graves' hyperthyroidism and ophthalmopathy. Turning to the study itself: Once the initial diagnosis was made, peripheral blood was obtained before any treatment. Broader study findings: Separating ophthalmopathy from stable hyperthyroidism was achieved by a 13 V-J model.

Ophthalmopathy patients had moderate-to-severe active disease, CAS ≥3, NOSPECS ≥4, and disease duration under 3 months. Exclusion criteria comprised uncontrolled infection, other autoimmune disease, pregnancy or lactation. This clonotype was seen many times. Its specificity is unknown. The source material, RNA transcripts, was used to amplify TCR beta CDR3 regions. HTBI primers were used for first-round RT-PCR of the TCR CDR3. TCRdb itself ran the multiplex PCR reads through MiXCR, one entry per CDR3 protein. The repertoire includes around 270,000 distinct CDR3 sequences, roughly 19% of them detected once, and under 45% sits in the top ten. The CDR3 totals 15 residues. V lost 0 bases to trimming and J lost 0 bases; unmatched junction nucleotides: 3. Germline V CDR1 and CDR2: SGHKS, YYEKEE (reference sequence).

The sequencing sample was made of blood. The gene calls are TRBV5-5 and TRBJ2-7, with 7 bases matching TRBD1. The clonotype was recovered from a man over 45 with Graves' ophthalmopathy. CDR3 nucleotide sequence: TGTGCCAGCAGCTTGGGGACAGGATACTCCTACGAGCAGTACTTC. Translated: CASSLGTGYSYEQYF.